The clone carrying this T cell receptor (beta chain) was seen only a few times. Its antigen is still unknown. The sample belongs to a study of blood T cells in healthy people across ages. For the study at large: Per two T cells, about one barcoded beta molecule was captured through template switching.

Study conclusions and caveats: Versus aged donors, long-lived donors had higher diversity and more naive CD4+ cells. A roughly linear fall in TCR beta diversity per million T cells was seen with increasing age.

It was with a sample-barcoded 5' primer and a J-beta primer mix that a second PCR of about 6 to 11 cycles was run. From the 5' RACE reads, TCRdb called clonotypes with MiXCR, one entry per CDR3 protein. Here the sample spans 600,000 to 800,000 distinct CDR3 sequences, around 52% being singletons. There were at least 5 micrograms of total RNA extracted from every sample. This CDR3 is 15 amino acids long. V gave up 4 bases and J gave up 7 bases; unmatched junction bases: 8. The germline V gene has CDR1 MRHNA and CDR2 SNTAGT. The chain employs TRBV6-4 and TRBJ2-2; 8 bases match TRBD2. Sequenced: blood. The clonotype comes from an elderly woman in good health. CDR3 DNA: TGTGCCAGCAGTGGATCGGCGGGGGGCAACGGGGAGCTGTTTTTT. Residues: CASSGSAGGNGELFF.